Only one count was recorded for the clone carrying this T cell receptor (beta chain). Its antigen is undetermined. Germline CDR1 reads SGHRS; CDR2 reads YFSETQ. The germline V and J ends were trimmed by 0 bases and 2 bases, with 11 bases remaining between them. The CDR3 extends over 15 amino acids. This entry is derived from a study of cytomegalovirus exposure and HLA in healthy donors. Study-wide results and limits: There were under 200 TCR beta chains listed as cytomegalovirus-associated. Among CMV-associated TCR beta chains, most appeared HLA-restricted in a later analysis.

PCR involved 60 Vbeta and 13 Jbeta primers. The assay was immunoSEQ multiplex PCR, and TCRdb's table has in-frame clones only and misses some. Of some 190,000 clones in the sample, about three quarters were seen once. The V call is TRBV5-1, the J call TRBJ2-5; the D gene is possibly TRBD2 (6 bases). This sequence originates from a woman between 40 and 50 years old in good health and CMV-seronegative. Sequencing input: PBMCs. The CDR3 loop reads CASSLVGTPQETQYF. CDR3 DNA sequence: TGCGCCAGCAGCTTGGTGGGGACTCCACAAGAGACCCAGTACTTC.